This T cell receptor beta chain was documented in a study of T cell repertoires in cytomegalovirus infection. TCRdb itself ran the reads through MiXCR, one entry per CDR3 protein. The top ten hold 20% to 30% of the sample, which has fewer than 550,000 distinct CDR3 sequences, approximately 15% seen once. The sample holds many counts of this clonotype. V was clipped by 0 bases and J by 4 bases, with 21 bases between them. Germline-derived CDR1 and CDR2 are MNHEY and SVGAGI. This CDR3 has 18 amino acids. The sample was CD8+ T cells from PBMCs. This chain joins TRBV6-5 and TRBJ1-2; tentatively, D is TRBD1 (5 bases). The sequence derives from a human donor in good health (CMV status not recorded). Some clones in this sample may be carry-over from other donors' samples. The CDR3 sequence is CASSYSYPSGSGSYGYTF. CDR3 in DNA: TGTGCCAGCAGTTACTCATACCCCTCAGGGTCAGGTAGCTATGGCTACACCTTC.